Listed here are 21 T cell receptor beta chains from one sample, sequenced in a study of blood T cell repertoires in COVID-19. Profiled with immunoSEQ multiplex PCR; TCRdb holds only in-frame clones, not every one. The data contain over 200,000 clones, roughly 84% of them singletons. The sequencing input was peripheral blood. The receptors shown here come from a man aged 40-49 years with active or convalescent COVID-19.

The chain couples TRBV3-1 (or the pseudogene TRBV3-2) to TRBJ2-1, with TRBD2 matching over 9 bases. Germline trimming cut 5 bases from V and 9 bases from J; bases unmatched to any gene: 5. CDR3 length: 13 residues. The germline V gene has CDR1 LGHDT and CDR2 YNNKEL (reference sequence). The CDR3 is CASSMGLAGEQFF. In DNA, the CDR3 is TGTGCCAGCAGCATGGGACTAGCCGGTGAGCAGTTCTTC.

The chain couples TRBV7-8 to TRBJ2-7; D gene ambiguous. Germline values: CDR1 SGHVS, CDR2 FQNEAQ. Trimming cost V 1 base and J 0 bases, with 7 bases left between them. The CDR3 is made up of 14 amino acids. The CDR3 bases are TGTGCCAGCAGCTTAGGCCCCAGCTCCTACGAGCAGTACTTC. It is translated as CASSLGPSSYEQYF.

The rearrangement uses TRBV7-9 and TRBJ1-1, with D perhaps TRBD1 (6 bases). V dropped 4 bases and J dropped 3 bases, with 15 bases sitting between them. CDR1 SEHNR and CDR2 FQNEAQ come from the germline V gene (reference sequence). This CDR3 contains 15 residues. The CDR3: CASSWQGRGDTEAFF. The CDR3 region has the DNA TGTGCCAGCAGCTGGCAGGGGAGGGGGGACACTGAAGCTTTCTTT.

V gene TRBV30 combines with J gene TRBJ1-5; TRBD1 agrees at 10 bases. CDR3 size: 15 residues. The trim removed 8 bases at V and 2 bases at J, leaving 9 bases unmatched. The germline V gene encodes CDR1 GTSNPN and CDR2 SVGIG (reference sequence). The CDR3 DNA is TGTGCCACGGACAGGGGGATAGGGGGCAATCAGCCCCAGCATTTT. It codes for CATDRGIGGNQPQHF.

This clone was found many times. The chain couples TRBV5-4 to TRBJ2-1; D possibly corresponds to TRBD2 (5 bases). This CDR3 has 16 residues. V was cut by 4 bases and J by 2 bases, with 16 bases left in between. Germline CDR1 and CDR2: SGHNT and YYREEE (reference sequence). The CDR3 reads CASSVLSGSTYNEQFF. The CDR3 DNA follows: TGTGCCAGCAGCGTCCTGAGCGGATCGACCTACAATGAGCAGTTCTTC.

This chain joins TRBV5-6 and TRBJ2-2, with TRBD2 as a possible D gene (6 bases). The V gene's germline CDR1 is SGHDT and CDR2 YYEEEE. This CDR3 spans 15 amino acids. The ends were cut back, 4 bases at V and 6 bases at J, with 16 bases in the middle. CDR3 region: CASSRTGVRAGELFF. Written as DNA, the CDR3 is TGTGCCAGCAGCCGAACGGGGGTAAGGGCCGGGGAGCTGTTTTTT.

This rearrangement joins TRBV5-1 to TRBJ2-1; 9 bases map to TRBD1. Per germline, CDR1 SGHRS and CDR2 YFSETQ. This CDR3 is built from 15 residues. Unmatched junction bases numbered 9, after V lost 4 bases and J lost 7 bases. CDR3 amino acids: CASSADRGRHNEQFF. DNA for the CDR3: TGCGCCAGCAGCGCGGACAGGGGACGTCATAATGAGCAGTTCTTC.

The chain combines TRBV27 with TRBJ2-3, with D uncertain. Trimming cost V 2 bases and J 6 bases, with 6 bases left between them. Germline CDR1 reads MNHEY; CDR2 reads SMNVEV (reference sequence). This CDR3 is built from 12 residues. CDR3 in DNA: TGTGCCAGCAGTTTAGACGGGGATACGCAGTATTTT. This gives the protein CASSLDGDTQYF.

This rearrangement joins TRBV5-1 to TRBJ2-3, with TRBD2 matching 9 bases. There are 15 residues in the CDR3. V gave up 4 bases and J gave up 1 base; unmatched junction bases: 4. CDR1 is SGHRS, CDR2 YFSETQ, per germline. The CDR3 reads CASSPWTSGTDTQYF. DNA for the CDR3: TGCGCCAGCAGCCCCTGGACTAGCGGCACAGATACGCAGTATTTT.

This rearrangement joins TRBV19 to TRBJ1-6, with D unclear. This CDR3 is 14 amino acids long. With 6 bases removed from V and 0 bases from J, the gap between germline ends came to 6 bases. Germline CDR1 is LNHDA and CDR2 is SQIVND (reference sequence). CDR3 coding DNA: TGTGCCAGTAGAAACGGCTCCTATAATTCACCCCTCCACTTT. Protein product: CASRNGSYNSPLHF.

This rearrangement joins TRBV30 to TRBJ1-1; 7 nucleotides line up with TRBD1. CDR3 size: 14 residues. V dropped 4 bases and J dropped 4; count of bases not matched to a gene: 9. From germline, CDR1 is GTSNPN and CDR2 SVGIG (reference sequence). As DNA, the CDR3 is TGTGCCTGGAACAGGGGCGGGGGGAGCACTGAAGCTTTCTTT. Translation: CAWNRGGGSTEAFF.

V and J are TRBV15 and TRBJ1-1; a weak D match, TRBD1 (5 bases). Germline V gene data show CDR1 as LNHNV and CDR2 as YYDKDF (reference sequence). This CDR3 is built from 13 residues. V was cut by 1 base and J by 5 bases, with 8 bases left in between. The CDR3 DNA reads as TGTGCCACCAGCAGAGGGACACCGACTGAAGCTTTCTTT. Residues: CATSRGTPTEAFF.

The gene calls are TRBV6-2 or TRBV6-3 and TRBJ1-1; 7 bases match TRBD1. Germline CDR1 reads MNHEY; CDR2 reads SVGEGT. CDR3 length: 13 amino acids. J was trimmed by 8 bases and V by 4 bases; bases with no gene match: 7. CDR3 protein: CASSFGQATEAFF. The CDR3 nucleotides read TGTGCCAGCAGTTTTGGACAGGCTACAGAAGCTTTCTTT.

The CDR3 DNA is TGTGCCAGCAGCTTAGTAGCCAACCCTCTGGGGTTCTTC. This gives the protein CASSLVANPLGFF. V usage is TRBV7-8 and J usage is TRBJ2-1; D not resolved. Germline CDR1 is SGHVS and CDR2 is FQNEAQ. Trimming pared 1 base from V and 15 bases from J, leaving 16 bases between. The CDR3 spans 13 residues.

V and J are TRBV28 and TRBJ2-7, with D possibly matching TRBD1 (6 bases). The CDR3 sequence is 13 residues long. Germline V gives CDR1 MDHEN, CDR2 SYDVKM. With 6 bases removed from V and 6 bases from J, the gap between germline ends came to 15 bases. The DNA for the CDR3 is TGTGCCAGCAGCTCCAGGGGCATCGGCGAGCAGTACTTC. Residues: CASSSRGIGEQYF.

The V and J genes are TRBV19 and TRBJ1-5; perhaps TRBD1 as D (5 bases). CDR3 length equals 17 residues. Trimming took 4 bases from V and 4 from J, leaving 20 bases between them. Germline V gene sequence: CDR1 LNHDA, CDR2 SQIVND (reference sequence). The CDR3 loop reads CASSNAPAGPLNQPQHF. The CDR3 DNA reads TGTGCCAGTAGTAACGCTCCTGCGGGGCCCCTAAATCAGCCCCAGCATTTT.

Ten or more counts support this clone. V and J are TRBV6-1 and TRBJ2-7; 7 positions match TRBD2. Germline loops: CDR1 MNHNS, CDR2 SASEGT. This CDR3 has 13 residues. The V segment lost 0 bases and the J segment 6 bases; nucleotides outside the gene matches: 2. CDR3 in DNA: TGTGCCAGCAGTGAAGCGGGAGGGCCCGAGCAGTACTTC. Its protein is CASSEAGGPEQYF.

Only a few counts were recorded for this clone. V is TRBV30 and J is TRBJ2-5; D might be TRBD1 (5 bases). Germline loops: CDR1 GTSNPN, CDR2 SVGIG (reference sequence). V lost 4 bases, J lost 5 bases, and 14 bases lay in between. CDR3 length: 13 amino acids. In DNA form, the CDR3 reads TGTGCCTGGAATAAAAGGGGTGGTGAGACCCAGTACTTC. Translated, it gives CAWNKRGGETQYF.

The V gene is TRBV2, the J gene TRBJ2-5, with a possible D match to TRBD1 (5 bases). Between the trimmed V and J ends, which lost 3 bases and 5 bases, there was a span of 16 bases. Germline V gives CDR1 SNHLY, CDR2 FYNNEI. This CDR3 has 15 residues. In DNA, the CDR3 is TGTGCCAGCAGTGAGTACAGCTCAGGGTGGGAGACCCAGTACTTC. This gives the protein CASSEYSSGWETQYF.

The chain links TRBV12-3 or TRBV12-4 to TRBJ1-4; D is ambiguous. Trimming removed 7 bases at V and 0 bases at J, with 6 bases between. This CDR3 is built from 13 residues. This CDR3 reads CASTGATNEKLFF. In nucleotides, the CDR3 is TGTGCCAGCACCGGGGCAACTAATGAAAAACTGTTTTTT.

This clone was seen just once. For the CDR3, the DNA is TGCGCCAGCAGCTTGGCGGACAGCCCACAAGAGACCCAGTACTTC. The encoded protein is CASSLADSPQETQYF. The chain is built from TRBV5-1 and TRBJ2-5, with D possibly TRBD1 on 6 matching bases. Trimming removed 0 bases at V and 2 bases at J, with 11 bases between. The CDR3 covers 15 residues. Looked up from germline, CDR1 is SGHRS and CDR2 is YFSETQ. Based on the CDR3 plus reference TRBV5-1 and TRBJ2-5, the full variable domain is KAGVTQTPRYLIKTRGQQVTLSCSPISGHRSVSWYQQTPGQGLQFLFEYFSETQRNKGNFPGRFSGRQFSNSRSEMNVSTLELGDSALYLCASSLADSPQETQYFGPGTRLLVL.